This is a list of T cell receptor beta chains from one sample in a study of cytomegalovirus exposure and HLA in healthy donors. Assay: immunoSEQ multiplex PCR; the TCRdb copy retains only in-frame clones and omits some. Of some 150,000 clones listed, approximately 80% were seen once; the top ten hold about 1.7%. Material for sequencing was PBMCs. The receptors here all came from a female donor in good health and CMV-seropositive. The CDR3 runs from the conserved cysteine through the conserved F or W.

V gene	J gene	CDR3 protein
TRBV13	TRBJ2-4	CASSERTGEAKNIQYF
TRBV2	TRBJ2-7	CASSDAGGRYEQYF
TRBV19	TRBJ2-3	CASSLPDGGRTDTQYF
TRBV5-4	TRBJ2-1	CASSPRVAGGLDEQFF
TRBV6-5	TRBJ1-2	CASRGFGQNYGYTF
TRBV4-1	TRBJ2-2	CASSQISMDRGKNTGELFF
TRBV2	TRBJ2-3	CASIASPAGDTQYF
TRBV6-5	TRBJ2-3	CASSQGASTDTQYF
TRBV10-3	TRBJ2-2	CAIRGAGANTGELFF
TRBV2	TRBJ2-5	CASSPTLAEEGETQYF